This is a list of T cell receptor beta chains from one sample in a study of blood T cell repertoires in COVID-19. Assay used: immunoSEQ multiplex PCR; TCRdb lists only in-frame clones, some missing. Here the sample spans 250,000 to 300,000 clones, about nine tenths being singletons. Sequenced sample: PBMCs or T cells enriched from blood (not recorded which). The receptors shown here come from a woman aged 35 to 49 who had recovered from COVID-19. CDR3s include the opening cysteine and the closing phenylalanine or tryptophan. D genes are given only for firm matches. Clone sizes are given selectively: once, few, many, or a class where the clone is expanded.

D gene	V gene	clone size	J gene	CDR3 DNA	CDR3 protein
NA	TRBV4-3	NA	TRBJ1-4	TGCGCCAGCAGCCCGCGGGACTTAGCCCTAGCAACTAATGAAAAACTGTTTTTT	CASSPRDLALATNEKLFF
NA	TRBV11-2	NA	TRBJ2-7	TGTGCCAGCAGCTTAGGGGGGCAAAGGACCGAGCAGTACTTC	CASSLGGQRTEQYF
NA	TRBV12-5	NA	TRBJ1-5	TGTGCTAGTGCCCCCGGGATCGGCTATCAGCCCCAGCATTTT	CASAPGIGYQPQHF
NA	TRBV6-4	NA	TRBJ2-2	TGTGCCAGCAGTGGAGACAGTACCGGGGAGCTGTTTTTT	CASSGDSTGELFF
TRBD1	TRBV30	NA	TRBJ1-5	TGTGCCTGGAGTCTCGGATGGACAGGGAGGAATCAGCCCCAGCATTTT	CAWSLGWTGRNQPQHF
NA	TRBV6-1	NA	TRBJ1-5	TGTGCCAGCAGTGAGAGTAATAGCAATCAGCCCCAGCATTTT	CASSESNSNQPQHF
TRBD1	TRBV7-2	NA	TRBJ2-4	TGTGCCAGCAGCGGGGGGACAGGGCGGTCAACCAAAAACATTCAGTACTTC	CASSGGTGRSTKNIQYF
TRBD2	TRBV25-1	once	TRBJ2-5	TGTGCCAGCAGGGGACTAGCGATGGAGACCCAGTACTTC	CASRGLAMETQYF
NA	TRBV20-1	few	TRBJ1-2	TGCAGTGCTAGTCGAACGCCCGGAGCTAACTATGGCTACACCTTC	CSASRTPGANYGYTF
TRBD1	TRBV10-3	NA	TRBJ2-2	TGTGCCATCAGTGGACAGGGGGCTGGTTTCGGGGAGCTGTTTTTT	CAISGQGAGFGELFF
TRBD1	TRBV20-1	NA	TRBJ2-7	TGCAGTGCTAGTGGGGACAGGGGACCCTACGAGCAGTACTTC	CSASGDRGPYEQYF
NA	TRBV23-1	NA	TRBJ1-5	TGCGCCAGCAGTCAGTCCGAGGAGTATAGCAATCAGCCCCAGCATTTT	CASSQSEEYSNQPQHF
TRBD1	TRBV3-1/TRBV3-2	NA	TRBJ1-4	TGTGCCAGCAGCCCCCGACAGGGGACTACTGAAAAACTGTTTTTT	CASSPRQGTTEKLFF
TRBD1	TRBV5-4	NA	TRBJ2-5	TGTGCCAGCAGCCGAACGACAGGGGGTAAAGAGACCCAGTACTTC	CASSRTTGGKETQYF
TRBD1	TRBV5-1	NA	TRBJ1-4	TGCGCCAGCAGCCGGGCACAGGGGTCGGGCGAAAAACTGTTTTTT	CASSRAQGSGEKLFF
NA	TRBV21-1	NA	TRBJ1-5	TGTGCCAGCAGCAAAGGGTCAGGGGACAATCAGCCCCAGCATTTT	CASSKGSGDNQPQHF
NA	TRBV9	few	TRBJ1-5	TGTGCCAGCAGCGTAGGGCAGGCTAGCAATCAGCCCCAGCATTTT	CASSVGQASNQPQHF
NA	TRBV19	once	TRBJ1-1	TGTGCCAGTAGTCTGGGGGGTCTCGCTGAAGCTTTCTTT	CASSLGGLAEAFF
NA	TRBV29-1	NA	TRBJ1-1	TGCAGCGTTTTCGCCGGAGGACCGAACACTGAAGCTTTCTTT	CSVFAGGPNTEAFF
TRBD1	TRBV11-2	few	TRBJ2-7	TGTGCCAGCAGGGACGGACAGGGGGCGGCTTACGAGCAGTACTTC	CASRDGQGAAYEQYF
NA	TRBV7-9	NA	TRBJ1-2	TGTGCCAGCAGCCCACAGGGCGCCGCAAACTATGGCTACACCTTC	CASSPQGAANYGYTF
NA	TRBV7-2	NA	TRBJ1-2	TGTGCCAGCAGCCCTCGAGCTTCGTATGGCTACACCTTC	CASSPRASYGYTF
NA	TRBV27	NA	TRBJ2-1	TGTGCCAGCAGTTTGTATATACAGAATGAGCAGTTCTTC	CASSLYIQNEQFF
TRBD1	TRBV9	once	TRBJ2-6	TGTGCCAGCAGCGTAGTTACAGGGGGATCAGCTGGGGCCAACGTCCTGACTTTC	CASSVVTGGSAGANVLTF
TRBD1	TRBV29-1	NA	TRBJ1-1	TGCAGCGTTAAGGGACAGGGAAACACTGAAGCTTTCTTT	CSVKGQGNTEAFF
TRBD1	TRBV7-2	NA	TRBJ1-4	TGTGCCAGCAGCCGGGACAGTACGGGTGAAAAACTGTTTTTT	CASSRDSTGEKLFF
TRBD2	TRBV4-2	NA	TRBJ2-7	TGTGCCAGCAGCCTAGGGACTAGCGGGGGATACGAGCAGTACTTC	CASSLGTSGGYEQYF
TRBD2	TRBV18	NA	TRBJ2-3	TGTGCCAGCTCACAAACTAGCGGGAGTAAAGATACGCAGTATTTT	CASSQTSGSKDTQYF
TRBD1	TRBV27	NA	TRBJ1-1	TGTGCCAGCAGTTCTGGGACAGGGGAATATGAAGCTTTCTTT	CASSSGTGEYEAFF
NA	TRBV5-4	NA	TRBJ2-1	TGTGCCAGCAGCCTAAGGGGGTCTTACAATGAGCAGTTCTTC	CASSLRGSYNEQFF
TRBD1	TRBV5-1	NA	TRBJ1-1	TGCGCCAGCAGCCCCCGACAGGGCTTGGACACTGAAGCTTTCTTT	CASSPRQGLDTEAFF
TRBD2	TRBV4-1	NA	TRBJ2-4	TGCGCCAGCAGCCAAGATCTAGGGGCGGGGGAGGACATTCAGTACTTC	CASSQDLGAGEDIQYF
TRBD1	TRBV2	NA	TRBJ2-1	TGTGCCAGCAGTGGGGACCCGGGACAGGGAACCTACAATGAGCAGTTCTTC	CASSGDPGQGTYNEQFF
NA	TRBV7-9	NA	TRBJ2-7	TGTGCCAGCAGCCTGCGCTACGAGCAGTACTTC	CASSLRYEQYF
NA	TRBV27	few	TRBJ1-4	TGTGCCAGCAGCCTCCTCCGGACAGACCGAGGTGAAAAACTGTTTTTT	CASSLLRTDRGEKLFF
TRBD2	TRBV5-4	once	TRBJ2-7	TGTGCCAGCAGCCGGCGGACTAGCGGGACTAACGAGCAGTACTTC	CASSRRTSGTNEQYF
NA	TRBV5-6	once	TRBJ1-2	TGTGCCAGCAGCTTGGACCCTATAAGATACACCTTC	CASSLDPIRYTF
NA	TRBV5-1	NA	TRBJ1-3	TGCGCCAGCAGCTTGGATCAACCCCGTGGCGGAAACACCATATATTTT	CASSLDQPRGGNTIYF
NA	TRBV2	NA	TRBJ1-1	TGTGCCAGCAGTGCGCCAGGGCTGGGAGAAGCTTTCTTT	CASSAPGLGEAFF
NA	TRBV30	NA	TRBJ1-5	TGTGCCTGGAGTGTGTCGCAGCTTGCGGGCAATCAGCCCCAGCATTTT	CAWSVSQLAGNQPQHF
NA	TRBV19	few	TRBJ2-7	TGTGCCACCTCCGGGACAAAATTCTCCGAGCAGTACTTC	CATSGTKFSEQYF
TRBD1	TRBV6-4	NA	TRBJ2-7	TGTGCCAGCCCCTCCGGGACAGGGCATGACGAGCAGTACTTC	CASPSGTGHDEQYF